What follows are 17 T cell receptor beta chains derived from one specimen sequenced in a study of T cell responses to AZD1222 COVID-19 vaccine (dated by TCRdb to the early 2020s). Library method: the immunoSEQ multiplex PCR assay. Entries here come from immuneACCESS through TCRdb and include only in-frame sequences with V and J called. Some clones fail to appear in such tables; in the studies checked, an unresolved V gene covers under half of the shortfall, and the cause of the remainder is unknown. A total of 75,000 to 90,000 clones appear in this sample, 80% to 90% of them only once. Clones ranked in the top ten supply 12% of the sample. The time point label on this specimen signifies: about 28 days (+/-7) after the second vaccine dose. Here the sequenced sample was peripheral blood, taken 28 days after the second AZD1222 dose. These receptors were collected from an adult who received the AZD1222 COVID-19 vaccine.

The CDR3 DNA sequence: TGTGCCAGCAGCTTGGATTTGAACACTGAAGCTTTCTTT. Translation: CASSLDLNTEAFF. V usage is TRBV5-6 and J usage is TRBJ1-1; D is unresolved. Germline CDR1 and CDR2: SGHDT and YYEEEE. Trimming left V 0 bases short and J 0 bases short, with 3 bases between. The CDR3 is made up of 13 amino acids.

The genes are TRBV14 and TRBJ1-2; 10 nucleotides align to TRBD1. CDR3 size: 14 residues. Germline values: CDR1 SGHDN, CDR2 FVKESK. The J segment lost 7 bases and the V segment lost 4 bases, leaving 6 bases of the junction unmatched. This CDR3 reads CASSPRTGGFGYTF. CDR3 nucleotide sequence: TGTGCCAGCAGCCCGCGGACAGGGGGTTTTGGCTACACCTTC. The variable domain in full, with the rest retrieved from reference TRBV14 and TRBJ1-2, is EAGVTQFPSHSVIEKGQTVTLRCDPISGHDNLYWYRRVMGKEIKFLLHFVKESKQDESGMPNNRFLAERTGGTYSTLKVQPAELEDSGVYFCASSPRTGGFGYTFGSGTRLTVV.

A few counts support this clone. The chain has TRBV28 and TRBJ2-7; perhaps TRBD2 as D (5 bases). V was shortened by 6 bases and J by 2 bases, with 20 bases between the two germline ends. Germline assignment: CDR1 MDHEN and CDR2 SYDVKM. The CDR3 runs to 16 residues. CDR3 sequence (DNA): TGTGCCAGCAGCACAACGGGCCCCTCGACTACCTACGAGCAGTACTTC. Translated, it gives CASSTTGPSTTYEQYF.

V gene TRBV27 combines with J gene TRBJ1-1; no clear D. The CDR3 extends over 14 amino acids. The V and J ends lost 2 bases and 4 bases respectively, with 11 bases between them. Per the germline V gene, CDR1 is MNHEY and CDR2 is SMNVEV (reference sequence). CDR3 coding DNA: TGTGCCAGCAGTTTACAAAGACGATTCACTGAAGCTTTCTTT. It translates to CASSLQRRFTEAFF.

DNA for the CDR3: TGTGCCAGCACCAACTCGGGGACAGGGGGGCGCGAGCAGTACTTC. Its translation: CASTNSGTGGREQYF. V usage is TRBV28 and J usage is TRBJ2-7; 11 bases line up with TRBD1. Germline V lookup: CDR1 MDHEN, CDR2 SYDVKM. Germline trimming cut 7 bases from V and 6 bases from J; bases unmatched to any gene: 11. This CDR3 is 15 amino acids long.

Many counts were recorded for this clone. This chain connects TRBV18 to TRBJ2-2, with TRBD1 matching 7 bases. The length of the CDR3 is 16 residues. V lost 2 bases and J lost 3; bases outside the gene matches: 6. Germline CDR1 and CDR2: KGHSH and LQKENI. The chain's CDR3 is CASSPGQTGDTGELFF. CDR3 bases: TGTGCCAGCTCACCAGGACAAACAGGGGACACCGGGGAGCTGTTTTTT.

V gene TRBV28 combines with J gene TRBJ1-2; no clear D gene. The V and J ends lost 9 bases and 4 bases respectively, with 15 bases between them. CDR3 length equals 13 residues. The germline gives CDR1 MDHEN, CDR2 SYDVKM. The CDR3 nucleotides are TGTGCCAGTAACCGACGGGGAGGCTATGGCTACACCTTC. Residues: CASNRRGGYGYTF.

This clone was observed once. The DNA for the CDR3 is TGCGCCAGCAGCTTGACGGGGAACACCGGGGAGCTGTTTTTT. It translates to CASSLTGNTGELFF. The rearrangement links TRBV5-1 to TRBJ2-2; D gene uncertain. Germline values: CDR1 SGHRS, CDR2 YFSETQ. V shed 1 base and J shed 1 base, with 5 bases lying between them. This CDR3 is 14 amino acids long.

J is TRBJ1-1 and V is TRBV27, with no clear D. Trimming shortened V by 8 bases and J by 1 base, and 14 bases separated the two germline ends. Germline-derived CDR1 and CDR2 are MNHEY and SMNVEV (reference sequence). The CDR3 has 14 amino acids. The CDR3 here is CASQIDWANTEAFF. In nucleotides, the CDR3 is TGTGCCAGCCAGATCGATTGGGCGAACACTGAAGCTTTCTTT.

The chain uses TRBV20-1 and TRBJ2-7, with D maybe TRBD2 (6 bases). CDR3 length equals 11 residues. V shed 6 bases and J shed 7 bases, with 13 bases lying between them. Per germline, CDR1 DFQATT and CDR2 SNEGSKA (reference sequence). Here the CDR3 DNA reads TGCAGTGCCGTAACGGGGGTTGAGCAGTACTTC. It translates to CSAVTGVEQYF.

The chain has TRBV3-1 (or the pseudogene TRBV3-2) and TRBJ1-2, with 11 bases fitting TRBD1. From germline, CDR1 is LGHDT and CDR2 YNNKEL (reference sequence). The CDR3 is 17 residues long. V shed 0 bases and J 4 bases; nucleotides not matched to a gene: 7. The CDR3 DNA reads as TGTGCCAGCAGCCAAGATCTGAGGACAGGGGGCATCTATGGCTACACCTTC. Its translation: CASSQDLRTGGIYGYTF.

The chain couples TRBV29-1 to TRBJ1-5, with TRBD1 as a possible D gene (5 bases). The ends were cut back, 3 bases at V and 15 bases at J, with 15 bases in the middle. Germline CDR1 reads SQVTM; CDR2 reads ANQGSEA. The CDR3 consists of 11 residues. In nucleotides, the CDR3 is TGCAGCGTTGAGGTAGTCGGGACGACGCATTTT. Residues: CSVEVVGTTHF.

The chain recombines TRBV11-3 with TRBJ2-1, with 7 bases aligning to TRBD2. Per germline, CDR1 SGHNT and CDR2 YENEEA. V shed 4 bases and J 2 bases; nucleotides not matched to a gene: 5. The CDR3 spans 15 residues. CDR3 bases: TGTGCCAGCAGCTCCTCCAGCGGGACCTACAATGAGCAGTTCTTC. This encodes CASSSSSGTYNEQFF.

The V call is TRBV9, the J call TRBJ2-7; D is uncertain. Germline V gives CDR1 SGDLS, CDR2 YYNGEE. CDR3 size: 14 residues. The ends were cut back, 8 bases at V and 5 bases at J, with 20 bases in the middle. DNA for the CDR3: TGTGCCAGGAAGTTCGTGGGCAGGCAGAACGAGCAGTACGTC. Translated: CARKFVGRQNEQYV.

This chain connects TRBV6-5 to TRBJ2-3, with D possibly TRBD1 on 5 matching bases. Per germline, CDR1 MNHEY and CDR2 SVGAGI. This CDR3 has 11 residues. V dropped 6 bases and J dropped 8 bases, with 9 bases sitting between them. This chain's CDR3 is CASSREPTQYF. In DNA, the CDR3 is TGTGCCAGCAGCAGGGAACCTACGCAGTATTTT.

The chain carries TRBV19 and TRBJ1-1, with D hard to call. The germline gives CDR1 LNHDA, CDR2 SQIVND (reference sequence). The CDR3 is 16 amino acids. Trimming took off 3 bases at V and 0 bases at J, with 14 bases between the two ends. The CDR3: CASSMSFWTVNTEAFF. DNA of the CDR3: TGTGCCAGTAGTATGAGTTTCTGGACTGTGAACACTGAAGCTTTCTTT.

In this sample, this clone turned up once. This chain joins TRBV11-3 and TRBJ2-1; D may match TRBD1 or TRBD2 (5 bases each). Germline CDR1 SGHNT, CDR2 YENEEA. The CDR3 length is 14 residues. Trimming removed 6 bases from V and 8 bases from J, with 17 bases in between. CDR3 sequence (DNA): TGTGCCAGCAGTCAAGACGGGGCATGGGATGAGCAGTTCTTC. Its translation is CASSQDGAWDEQFF.